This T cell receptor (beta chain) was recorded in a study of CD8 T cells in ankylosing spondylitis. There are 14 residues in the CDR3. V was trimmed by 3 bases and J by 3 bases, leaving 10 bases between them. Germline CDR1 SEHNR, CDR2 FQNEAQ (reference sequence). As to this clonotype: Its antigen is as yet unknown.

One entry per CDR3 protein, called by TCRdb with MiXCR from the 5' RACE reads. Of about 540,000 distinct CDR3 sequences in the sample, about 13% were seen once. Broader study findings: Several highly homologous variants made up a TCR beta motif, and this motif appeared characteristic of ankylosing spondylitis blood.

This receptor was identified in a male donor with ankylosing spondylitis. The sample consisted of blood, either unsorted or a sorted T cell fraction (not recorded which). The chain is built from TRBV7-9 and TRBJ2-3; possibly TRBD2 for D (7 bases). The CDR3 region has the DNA TGTGCCAGCAGCTTCAGCGGGACAACAGATACGCAGTATTTT. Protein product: CASSFSGTTDTQYF.